This T cell receptor beta chain appears in the sequencing data of a study of blood T cell repertoires in COVID-19. Looking at the study overall: The United States, Italy and Spain were the sources of the acute and convalescent COVID-19 samples. PBMCs, B-cell-depleted T cells, or T cells provided the cDNA or gDNA that made up the material.

Authors' processing steps: Reference gene primer amplification gave nucleated cell count estimates. Using immunoSEQ multiplex PCR, the repertoire was profiled, and TCRdb retains in-frame clones only, with some absent. Clonal size and the V and J genes are those of that table, whereas D and trimming came from the DNA. The data hold some 160,000 clones, with around four fifths observed a single time. V was clipped by 2 bases and J by 2 bases, with 13 bases between them. The CDR3 consists of 15 residues. Germline CDR1 is MDHEN and CDR2 is SYDVKM. The sample was peripheral blood. The sequence was collected from a woman aged 65 to 85 who had recovered from COVID-19. The chain is built from TRBV28 and TRBJ2-7; possibly TRBD1 for D (5 bases). CDR3 bases: TGTGCCAGCAGTTTAAGGGCCGGCAGGGCCTACGAGCAGTACTTC. It translates to CASSLRAGRAYEQYF.